One and the same sample provided the 8 T cell receptor beta chains below, sequenced in a study of blood T cell repertoires in COVID-19. The assay was immunoSEQ multiplex PCR, and TCRdb's table has in-frame clones only and misses some. The profile shows just over 350,000 clones, about 90% of them singletons. The specimen was PBMCs or T cells enriched from blood (not recorded which). Receptor source: a woman aged 25 to 39 who had recovered from COVID-19.

The rearrangement links TRBV14 to TRBJ1-1, with D perhaps matching TRBD1 (5 bases). The CDR3 extends over 13 amino acids. Trimming took off 5 bases at V and 2 bases at J, with 9 bases between the two ends. CDR1 is SGHDN and CDR2 is FVKESK in the germline V gene. The CDR3 region is CASSGRGNTEAFF. The CDR3 DNA reads TGTGCCAGCAGCGGAAGGGGTAACACTGAAGCTTTCTTT.

This rearrangement joins TRBV4-2 to TRBJ2-1; 9 positions match TRBD2. The CDR3 runs to 17 residues. Germline-derived CDR1 and CDR2 are LGHNA and YNFKEQ. Trimming cost V 0 bases and J 7 bases; bases outside gene matches: 10. Written as DNA, the CDR3 is TGTGCCAGCAGCCAAGAGCCTAGGGCGGGAGGGGGGAATGAGCAGTTCTTC. Protein product: CASSQEPRAGGGNEQFF.

The J gene is TRBJ1-6, the V gene TRBV4-1; D not certain. Germline CDR1 and CDR2: MGHRA and YSYEKL. The CDR3 length is 12 residues. The germline V and J ends were trimmed by 0 bases and 10 bases, with 4 bases remaining between them. The CDR3 DNA sequence: TGCGCCAGCAGCCAAGACGGGTCACCCCTCCACTTT. Translated, it gives CASSQDGSPLHF.

The CDR3 is CASSIQGREYGYTF. The DNA of the CDR3 is TGTGCCAGTAGTATCCAGGGAAGAGAATATGGCTACACCTTC. The genes are TRBV19 and TRBJ1-2; possibly TRBD1 for D (5 bases). The CDR3 is 14 amino acids. Trimming stripped 3 bases from V and 5 bases from J, with 13 bases between. Germline loops: CDR1 LNHDA, CDR2 SQIVND (reference sequence).

The V gene is TRBV16, the J gene TRBJ2-7; unclear D gene. CDR3 length: 15 amino acids. V was trimmed by 2 bases and J by 5 bases, leaving 16 bases between them. Germline CDR1 and CDR2: KGHSY and FQNENV. The CDR3 is CASSQEIAGPDEQYF. The CDR3 DNA reads TGTGCCAGCAGCCAAGAGATTGCAGGCCCGGACGAGCAGTACTTC. The full variable domain, with the rest looked up from reference TRBV16 and TRBJ2-7, is GEEVAQTPKHLVRGEGQKAKLYCAPIKGHSYVFWYQQVLKNEFKFLISFQNENVFDETGMPKERFSAKCLPNSPCSLEIQATKLEDSAVYFCASSQEIAGPDEQYFGPGTRLTVT.

As concerns this clone: Other DNA sequences within the sample encode an identical CDR3. The rearrangement links TRBV9 to TRBJ2-1, with 12 nucleotides matching TRBD2. The CDR3 is 17 amino acids. The ends lost 0 bases at V and 7 bases at J; junction bases unmatched: 8. Germline assignment: CDR1 SGDLS and CDR2 YYNGEE. The CDR3 loop is CASSVDPSGGARNEQFF. CDR3 sequence (DNA): TGTGCCAGCAGCGTAGACCCTAGCGGGGGGGCAAGGAATGAGCAGTTCTTC.

V and J are TRBV5-6 and TRBJ2-5, with D tentatively TRBD2 (5 bases). Germline V gene data show CDR1 as SGHDT and CDR2 as YYEEEE. CDR3 size: 12 residues. Deletions cut 7 bases from V and 2 bases from J, with 9 bases between. This chain's CDR3 is CASPRAQETQYF. The CDR3 coding sequence is TGTGCCAGCCCGCGGGCGCAAGAGACCCAGTACTTC.

V and J are TRBV3-1 (or the pseudogene TRBV3-2) and TRBJ2-7; 9 nucleotides line up with TRBD2. V gave up 5 bases and J gave up 5 bases; unmatched junction bases: 7. Germline values: CDR1 LGHDT, CDR2 YNNKEL (reference sequence). The CDR3 covers 14 residues. The CDR3 DNA is TGTGCCAGCAGCGGAGGGCTAGCGGGGAACGAGCAGTACTTC. Its protein is CASSGGLAGNEQYF.